Below, 29 T cell receptor beta chains from the same sample are listed, as sequenced in a study of T cell changes during pregnancy in multiple sclerosis. Here immunoSEQ multiplex PCR was the method, and the copy in TCRdb shows in-frame clones only, minus some. The sample contains roughly 30,000 clones, around nine tenths of which appear only once. Here the sequenced sample was CD8+ T cells from peripheral blood mononuclear cells, taken in the second trimester of pregnancy. These receptors were collected from a female donor with multiple sclerosis, enrolled in a pregnancy study.

The V call is TRBV6-6, the J call TRBJ1-5, with 7 bases that match TRBD1. The CDR3 has 15 amino acids. Trimming at V came to 2 bases and at J to 6 bases, leaving 7 bases not matched to a gene. Germline-derived CDR1 and CDR2 are MNHNY and SVGAGI (reference sequence). CDR3 amino acids: CASSYRQGLGQPQHF. The CDR3 nucleotides read TGTGCCAGCAGTTACCGACAGGGCTTGGGTCAGCCCCAGCATTTT.

The chain recombines TRBV19 with TRBJ2-7; D is possibly TRBD2 (5 bases). The CDR3 runs 11 residues. Germline loops: CDR1 LNHDA, CDR2 SQIVND (reference sequence). V was cut by 4 bases and J by 6 bases, with 7 bases left in between. The DNA for the CDR3 is TGTGCCAGTAGTAAAGGAGGCGAGCAGTACTTC. Its translation: CASSKGGEQYF.

The chain links TRBV13 to TRBJ2-7; TRBD1 might be the D (5 bases). CDR3 length: 14 amino acids. V was pared by 3 bases and J by 3 bases, with 12 bases between. Germline CDR1 and CDR2: PRHDT and FYEKMQ (reference sequence). CDR3 loop: CASSFLDRNYEQYF. The CDR3 nucleotides read TGTGCCAGCAGCTTTCTTGACAGAAACTACGAGCAGTACTTC.

The gene calls are TRBV6-1 and TRBJ2-7, with D maybe TRBD2 (6 bases). Germline loops: CDR1 MNHNS, CDR2 SASEGT. CDR3 length: 12 residues. V dropped 3 bases and J dropped 3 bases, with 6 bases sitting between them. The chain's CDR3 is CASSEEGYEQYF. The CDR3 DNA follows: TGTGCCAGCAGTGAGGAGGGCTACGAGCAGTACTTC.

This chain uses TRBV27 with TRBJ1-1; 11 bases agree with TRBD1. The germline gives CDR1 MNHEY, CDR2 SMNVEV (reference sequence). This CDR3 has 16 amino acids. The V segment lost 3 bases and the J segment 4 bases; nucleotides outside the gene matches: 7. CDR3 residues: CASSLVGTGGSTEAFF. The DNA of the CDR3 is TGTGCCAGCAGTTTGGTGGGGACAGGGGGTAGCACTGAAGCTTTCTTT.

The rearrangement uses TRBV6-1 and TRBJ2-7; a weak D match, TRBD1 (6 bases). The CDR3 extends over 13 amino acids. Trimming took off 4 bases at V and 7 bases at J, with 14 bases between the two ends. Germline V gives CDR1 MNHNS, CDR2 SASEGT. DNA for the CDR3: TGTGCCAGCAGTGGGGGGAGACAGGCAGAGCAGTACTTC. Translation: CASSGGRQAEQYF.

The table lists this clone with a few counts. The chain joins TRBV4-2 to TRBJ2-1, with 11 bases aligning to TRBD2. CDR3 length equals 14 residues. Trimming removed 5 bases from V and 7 bases from J; junction bases left unmatched: 4. Germline assignment: CDR1 LGHNA and CDR2 YNFKEQ. The CDR3 DNA is TGTGCCAGCAGCTCGGGACTAGCGGTAAATGAGCAGTTCTTC. Protein sequence: CASSSGLAVNEQFF.

This chain links TRBV7-8 with TRBJ2-6; TRBD1 agrees at 11 bases. Germline V CDR1 and CDR2: SGHVS, FQNEAQ. With V trimmed by 5 bases and J by 1 base, 7 bases remained unmatched. This CDR3 comprises 18 residues. CDR3 amino acids: CASSPWTGGRSGANVLTF. CDR3 nucleotides: TGTGCCAGCAGCCCATGGACAGGGGGCAGGTCTGGGGCCAACGTCCTGACTTTC.

The chain combines TRBV5-1 with TRBJ2-3, with 8 bases aligning to TRBD2. With V trimmed by 4 bases and J by 3 bases, 7 bases remained unmatched. This CDR3 spans 15 amino acids. The germline V gene encodes CDR1 SGHRS and CDR2 YFSETQ. The CDR3 coding sequence is TGCGCCAGCAGCCAGATAGCGGGATTGACAGATACGCAGTATTTT. This sequence encodes CASSQIAGLTDTQYF.

The chain has TRBV28 and TRBJ2-7; D gene ambiguous. The CDR3 has 15 amino acids. V was cut by 3 bases and J by 3 bases, with 15 bases left in between. Germline V gene sequence: CDR1 MDHEN, CDR2 SYDVKM. The CDR3 region has the DNA TGTGCCAGCAGTTTCGCCTTCACTATCTACTACGAGCAGTACTTC. Its protein is CASSFAFTIYYEQYF.

The gene calls are TRBV4-1 and TRBJ1-1, with TRBD1 identical over 9 bases. Germline CDR1 reads MGHRA; CDR2 reads YSYEKL. The CDR3 has 19 amino acids. Losses at the gene ends were 0 bases for V and 1 base for J; bases not matched to a gene: 12. The CDR3 loop reads CASSQERGWDRVGNTEAFF. For the CDR3, the DNA is TGCGCCAGCAGCCAAGAAAGAGGATGGGACAGGGTAGGGAACACTGAAGCTTTCTTT.

The V call is TRBV5-4, the J call TRBJ1-2; the match to TRBD1 covers 7 bases. Germline CDR1 is SGHNT and CDR2 is YYREEE (reference sequence). This CDR3 is 16 amino acids long. The trim removed 2 bases at V and 5 bases at J, leaving 12 bases unmatched. The CDR3, as DNA: TGTGCCAGCAGCTTCCCTCGGGACAGCTACCATTATGGCTACACCTTC. Translating it yields CASSFPRDSYHYGYTF.

V gene TRBV6-4 combines with J gene TRBJ2-6; D remains unclear. Germline CDR1 MRHNA, CDR2 SNTAGT. The CDR3 covers 15 residues. The V end was cut by 5 bases, the J end by 0 bases, with 8 bases between. The CDR3 nucleotides read TGTGCCAGCAGTCAAGACAACTCTGGGGCCAACGTCCTGACTTTC. Its protein product is CASSQDNSGANVLTF.

This clone was detected a few times. The chain recombines TRBV7-9 with TRBJ2-2; D not resolved. This CDR3 contains 16 residues. V was cut by 5 bases and J by 4 bases, with 17 bases left in between. Germline V lookup: CDR1 SEHNR, CDR2 FQNEAQ (reference sequence). CDR3 sequence: CASSPMSEESTGELFF. The CDR3 nucleotides are TGTGCCAGCAGCCCAATGAGCGAAGAGTCCACCGGGGAGCTGTTTTTT.

V is TRBV29-1 and J is TRBJ2-2; 11 positions agree with TRBD2. Germline CDR1 SQVTM, CDR2 ANQGSEA. The CDR3 consists of 16 residues. Trimming removed 7 bases from V and 5 bases from J; junction bases left unmatched: 12. The CDR3 sequence: CSAVIAGGPETGELFF. CDR3 in DNA: TGCAGCGCAGTTATAGCGGGAGGGCCGGAAACCGGGGAGCTGTTTTTT.

This clone was observed once. One end of the junction does not line up with germline, which may come from a read error. This chain connects TRBV7-2 to TRBJ2-7; 7 bases line up with TRBD2. The CDR3 extends over 12 amino acids. Germline V gene data show CDR1 as SGHTA and CDR2 as FQGNSA. CDR3 bases: TGTGCCAGCAGCTTAGGGGCGGGAGTAGAGAACTTC. Translation gives CASSLGAGVENF.

This chain uses TRBV6-1 with TRBJ2-1; possibly TRBD2 for D (5 bases). The germline CDR1 and CDR2 sequences are MNHNS and SASEGT. The CDR3 is 14 residues long. The V end lost 10 bases, the J end lost 8 bases, and 21 bases lay between the germline ends. The CDR3 region is CANRNLGAIDEQFF. The CDR3 DNA reads TGTGCCAACAGAAACCTGGGAGCGATCGATGAGCAGTTCTTC.

J is TRBJ2-7 and V is TRBV27; TRBD2 agrees at 12 bases. This CDR3 contains 13 residues. The V gene end was trimmed by 6 bases and the J gene end by 4 bases; junction bases not matched to a gene: 1. From germline, CDR1 is MNHEY and CDR2 SMNVEV (reference sequence). The CDR3 loop reads CASRGTSGYEQYF. CDR3 in DNA: TGTGCCAGCAGGGGGACTAGCGGGTACGAGCAGTACTTC.

The chain carries TRBV21-1 and TRBJ2-3; the listed D gene, TRBD2, was not tested against the DNA. TRBV21-1 is tagged as a pseudogene. CDR3 size: 19 residues. The CDR3 here is CASKGIVAGGPSSTDTQYF. In DNA form, the CDR3 reads TGTGCCAGCAAAGGTATAGTAGCGGGAGGTCCCTCTAGCACAGATACGCAGTATTTT.

This sequence joins TRBV27 and TRBJ1-3; tentative D call: TRBD1 (6 bases). Germline CDR1 and CDR2: MNHEY and SMNVEV (reference sequence). V dropped 4 bases and J dropped 4 bases, with 14 bases sitting between them. The CDR3 totals 15 residues. The CDR3 DNA reads as TGTGCCAGCAGTTCACACAGGGCGGCCGGAAACACCATATATTTT. This translates into CASSSHRAAGNTIYF.

The chain employs TRBV7-9 and TRBJ2-2; 7 bases match TRBD2. This CDR3 has 14 amino acids. The V segment lost 6 bases and the J segment 0 bases; nucleotides outside the gene matches: 1. Looked up from germline, CDR1 is SEHNR and CDR2 is FQNEAQ (reference sequence). CDR3 in DNA: TGTGCCAGCAGAGGACTAGCGAACACCGGGGAGCTGTTTTTT. Translation gives CASRGLANTGELFF.

The rearrangement uses TRBV6-5 and TRBJ1-5; 9 bases line up with TRBD1. Germline CDR1 reads MNHEY; CDR2 reads SVGAGI. Trimming at V came to 5 bases and at J to 7 bases, leaving 9 bases not matched to a gene. The CDR3 extends over 15 amino acids. DNA of the CDR3: TGTGCCAGCAGTCCAACAGGGGGCGTTGGGCAGCCCCAGCATTTT. This codes for CASSPTGGVGQPQHF.

The rearrangement links TRBV5-6 to TRBJ1-1; possible D gene TRBD1, 6 bases. CDR1 is SGHDT and CDR2 is YYEEEE in the germline V gene. This CDR3 spans 16 amino acids. V was pared by 2 bases and J by 1 base, with 15 bases between. The CDR3 loop is CASSFFQGWGNTEAFF. The CDR3 DNA reads TGTGCCAGCAGCTTCTTCCAGGGGTGGGGGAACACTGAAGCTTTCTTT.

This chain joins TRBV27 and TRBJ1-5; D is possibly TRBD1 (5 bases). Germline CDR1 and CDR2: MNHEY and SMNVEV (reference sequence). Trimming shortened V by 5 bases and J by 3 bases, and 11 bases separated the two germline ends. The CDR3 has 14 amino acids. CDR3 sequence (DNA): TGTGCCAGCAGTGTCTGGGGGGTCAATCAGCCCCAGCATTTT. This translates into CASSVWGVNQPQHF.

This sequence joins TRBV7-3 and TRBJ2-1; the match to TRBD2 covers 15 bases. In germline, CDR1 is SGHTA, CDR2 FQGTGA. The CDR3 extends over 20 amino acids. The ends lost 1 base at V and 1 base at J; junction bases unmatched: 8. The chain's CDR3 is CASSLSWTSGRATSYNEQFF. CDR3 sequence (DNA): TGTGCCAGCAGCTTAAGTTGGACTAGCGGGAGGGCCACGTCCTACAATGAGCAGTTCTTC.

V usage is TRBV30 and J usage is TRBJ1-2, with no clear D. The germline gives CDR1 GTSNPN, CDR2 SVGIG (reference sequence). V lost 4 bases and J 1 base, leaving 7 bases between the germline ends. This CDR3 is 12 amino acids long. CDR3 sequence (DNA): TGTGCCTGGACAGTTGTTAACTATGGCTACACCTTC. This codes for CAWTVVNYGYTF.

This chain joins TRBV21-1 and TRBJ1-3. TRBV21-1 is a pseudogene locus. This CDR3 contains 15 residues. In DNA form, the CDR3 reads TGTGCCAGCAGCCCAGACGGGGTTTCAGGAAACACCATATATTTT. As protein: CASSPDGVSGNTIYF.

The chain employs TRBV6-1 and TRBJ1-1; D is undetermined. Trimming removed 0 bases from V and 0 bases from J, with 11 bases in between. Germline V gives CDR1 MNHNS, CDR2 SASEGT. CDR3 size: 16 residues. As DNA, the CDR3 is TGTGCCAGCAGTGAAGCGCGGAGGACGGTGAACACTGAAGCTTTCTTT. Protein product: CASSEARRTVNTEAFF.

This chain links TRBV5-1 with TRBJ2-7; 9 bases agree with TRBD1. This CDR3 is built from 14 residues. CDR1 SGHRS and CDR2 YFSETQ come from the germline V gene. With V trimmed by 7 bases and J by 5 bases, 10 bases remained unmatched. The CDR3 loop is CASQTGTGSHEQYF. As DNA, the CDR3 is TGCGCCAGCCAAACCGGGACAGGGTCCCACGAGCAGTACTTC.